This T cell receptor (beta chain) was recorded in a study of T cells after posttransplantation cyclophosphamide. Study-wide results and caveats: Later post-transplant blood repertoires were often dominated by donor CD8+ memory clones. Tissue-infiltrating T cells from skin or gut overlapped little with blood T cells. Recipient CMV seropositivity and CMV reactivation strongly tracked TRB clonality.

On the day of bone marrow donation, the related graft donor provided peripheral blood. From germline, CDR1 is SGHTS and CDR2 YDEGEE. This CDR3 is 13 amino acids long. Trimming stripped 3 bases from V and 3 bases from J, with 7 bases between. Sequencing was performed with immunoSEQ multiplex PCR; in TCRdb, only in-frame clones are kept and a portion is missing. The sample was found to contain over 35,000 clones, and every one recurs. This clone appeared many times. The antigen is unknown. The sample taken for sequencing was PBMCs. V and J are TRBV5-8 and TRBJ1-5; D is uncertain. The receptor's source is a man in his forties or fifties in good health, CMV-negative, and a related stem cell transplant donor. CDR3 sequence reads: CASSSGLNQPQHF. The CDR3 DNA reads as TGTGCCAGCAGCTCGGGTCTCAATCAGCCCCAGCATTTT.